This T cell receptor (beta chain) comes out of a study of CD8+CD57+ T cells in acquired aplastic anemia. As for the study in general: Recorded DNA amounts for sorted CD4+ and CD8+ cells had an average of 3.2 ug.

General study results and limits: Patients versus controls showed no significant CD8+ Simpson's diversity difference.

Turning to this clonotype: Its antigen is not identified.

Profiling that covered TCR beta VDJ and CDR3 relied on genomic DNA as its template. TCRdb reanalysed the reads using MiXCR and keeps one entry per CDR3 protein. Seen here are around 180,000 distinct CDR3 sequences, 63% observed once, and the top ten hold 45% to 55%. CDR1 is MNHEY, CDR2 SVGEGT, per germline. V was cut by 5 bases and J by 4 bases, with 9 bases left in between. The CDR3 is 12 amino acids. V and J are TRBV6-2 or TRBV6-3 and TRBJ2-7; no reliable D call. Material: sorted CD4+, CD8+, or CD8+CD57+ T cells (not recorded which) from PBMCs. This TCR derives from a human donor in good health. CDR3 loop: CASSELQYEQYF. The CDR3 DNA reads TGTGCCAGCAGTGAACTCCAATACGAGCAGTACTTC.